The source of this T cell receptor (beta chain) is a study of blood T cell repertoires in COVID-19. Study in general: Donors in the United States, Italy and Spain gave samples during acute or convalescent COVID-19.

In the original analysis: The authors estimated nucleated cell counts from reference gene primer amplification. Libraries were prepared by immunoSEQ multiplex PCR; TCRdb keeps only in-frame clonotypes and omits some of them. From that table come the V and J calls and clone size; the DNA was used to work out D and trimming. The sample contains hundreds of thousands of clones, more than 75% of which appear only once. This CDR3 region has 18 residues. Per the germline V gene, CDR1 is SGHTA and CDR2 is FQGNSA. Trimming took 1 base from V and 0 from J, leaving 16 bases between them. Cohort 3 recovery required two negative PCRs, clearance, or symptom resolution.

The sequence came from a man younger than 35 who had recovered from COVID-19. The sample was PBMCs or T cells enriched from blood (not recorded which). V and J are TRBV7-2 and TRBJ1-3, with D unresolved. This chain's CDR3 is CASSLVGGGSNSGNTIYF. The CDR3 DNA reads as TGTGCCAGCAGCTTAGTTGGCGGAGGTTCCAACTCTGGAAACACCATATATTTT. Supplemented by reference TRBV7-2 and TRBJ1-3, the full variable domain reads GAGVSQSPSNKVTEKGKDVELRCDPISGHTALYWYRQSLGQGLEFLIYFQGNSAPDKSGLPSDRFSAERTGGSVSTLTIQRTQQEDSAVYLCASSLVGGGSNSGNTIYFGEGSWLTVV.